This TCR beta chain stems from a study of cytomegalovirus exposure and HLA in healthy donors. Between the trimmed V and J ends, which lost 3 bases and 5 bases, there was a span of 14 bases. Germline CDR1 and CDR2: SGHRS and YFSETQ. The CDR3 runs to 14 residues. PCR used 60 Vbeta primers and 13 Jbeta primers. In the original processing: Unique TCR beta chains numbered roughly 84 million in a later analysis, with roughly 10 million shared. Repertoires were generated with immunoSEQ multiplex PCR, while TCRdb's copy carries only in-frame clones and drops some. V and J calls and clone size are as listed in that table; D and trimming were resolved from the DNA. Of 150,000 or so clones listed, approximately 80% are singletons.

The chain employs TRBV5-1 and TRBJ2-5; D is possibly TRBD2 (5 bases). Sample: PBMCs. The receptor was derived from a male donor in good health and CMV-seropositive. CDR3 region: CASSSERGGETQYF. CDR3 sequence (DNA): TGCGCCAGCAGCTCGGAGAGAGGCGGGGAGACCCAGTACTTC.